The 4 T cell receptor beta chains reported below all come from one sample, sequenced in a study of blood T cell repertoires in COVID-19. Profiled with immunoSEQ multiplex PCR; TCRdb holds only in-frame clones, not every one. The sample shows around 200,000 clones, around 87% of them seen only once. Sequenced sample: peripheral blood. The receptors were gathered from a man aged 55 to 69 who had recovered from COVID-19.

The rearrangement joins TRBV2 to TRBJ1-5, with no clear D. The CDR3 is 12 residues long. Germline CDR1 SNHLY, CDR2 FYNNEI. V was clipped by 4 bases and J by 7 bases, with 8 bases between them. For the CDR3, the DNA is TGTGCCAGCAGTGGAGAGGTCCAGCCCCAGCATTTT. It specifies CASSGEVQPQHF.

Here the CDR3 reads CASSETRGLEQFF. The CDR3 DNA is TGTGCCAGCAGTGAAACCAGGGGGCTTGAGCAGTTCTTC. The chain couples TRBV6-1 to TRBJ2-1; 8 bases are a match to TRBD1. With V trimmed by 2 bases and J by 9 bases, 3 bases remained unmatched. Germline V gene data show CDR1 as MNHNS and CDR2 as SASEGT. This CDR3 has 13 residues.

V and J are TRBV7-3 and TRBJ2-2; TRBD2 matches 9 bases. The V segment lost 2 bases and the J segment 1 base; nucleotides outside the gene matches: 2. This CDR3 spans 16 amino acids. Germline lookup yields CDR1 SGHTA and CDR2 FQGTGA. As DNA, the CDR3 is TGTGCCAGCAGCTTACGGCGGGAGGGGAACACCGGGGAGCTGTTTTTT. This encodes CASSLRREGNTGELFF.

The gene calls are TRBV6-6 and TRBJ1-6, with D perhaps matching TRBD1 (6 bases). This CDR3 has 12 amino acids. The germline V gene has CDR1 MNHNY and CDR2 SVGAGI (reference sequence). V dropped 6 bases and J dropped 7 bases, with 7 bases sitting between them. CDR3 DNA: TGTGCCAGCAGAGGGGGAAATTCACCCCTCCACTTT. Translating it yields CASRGGNSPLHF.